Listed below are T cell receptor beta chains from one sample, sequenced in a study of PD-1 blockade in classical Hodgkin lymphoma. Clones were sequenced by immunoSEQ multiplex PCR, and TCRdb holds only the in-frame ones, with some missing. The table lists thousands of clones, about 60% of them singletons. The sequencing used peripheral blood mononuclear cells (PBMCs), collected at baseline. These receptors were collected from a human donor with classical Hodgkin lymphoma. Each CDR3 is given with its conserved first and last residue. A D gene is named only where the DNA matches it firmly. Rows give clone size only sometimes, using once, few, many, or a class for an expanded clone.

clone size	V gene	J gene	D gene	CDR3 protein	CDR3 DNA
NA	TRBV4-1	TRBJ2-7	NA	CASSQDEKGAGGTYEQYF	TGCGCCAGCAGCCAAGATGAAAAGGGGGCGGGAGGAACGTACGAGCAGTACTTC
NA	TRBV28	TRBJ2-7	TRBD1	CASSSGALFLGQDPYEQYF	TGTGCCAGCAGTTCTGGGGCTCTCTTTCTAGGACAGGATCCCTACGAGCAGTACTTC
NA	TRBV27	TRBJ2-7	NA	CASASGASYEQYF	TGTGCCAGCGCGTCCGGGGCTTCCTACGAGCAGTACTTC
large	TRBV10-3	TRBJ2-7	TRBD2	CATSGGNEQYF	TGTGCCACTTCGGGGGGGAACGAGCAGTACTTC
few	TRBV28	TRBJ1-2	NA	CASSYSDGGYGYTF	TGTGCCAGCAGTTACTCGGACGGGGGGTATGGCTACACCTTC
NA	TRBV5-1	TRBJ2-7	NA	CASSLLGGTYEQYF	TGCGCCAGCAGCCTGTTGGGCGGGACCTACGAGCAGTACTTC
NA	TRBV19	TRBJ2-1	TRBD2	CASSRTSGSFNEQFF	TGTGCCAGTAGTCGGACTAGCGGGAGTTTCAATGAGCAGTTCTTC
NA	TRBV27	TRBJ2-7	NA	CASRPAGSPGEQYF	TGTGCCAGCAGGCCGGCCGGGTCGCCGGGCGAGCAGTACTTC
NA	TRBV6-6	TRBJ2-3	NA	CASRTDTDTQYF	TGTGCCAGCAGGACGGACACAGATACGCAGTATTTT
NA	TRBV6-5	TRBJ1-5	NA	CASSYDEVLSQPQHF	TGTGCCAGCAGTTACGACGAAGTCCTAAGTCAGCCCCAGCATTTT
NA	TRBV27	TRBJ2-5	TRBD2	CASSHSGGMYQETQYF	TGTGCCAGCAGTCATAGCGGGGGGATGTACCAAGAGACCCAGTACTTC
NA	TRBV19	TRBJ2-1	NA	CATAPGGGGDNEQFF	TGTGCCACCGCTCCAGGGGGGGGCGGGGATAATGAGCAGTTCTTC
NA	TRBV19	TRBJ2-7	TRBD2	CASTTGGGGGEQYF	TGTGCCAGTACCACCGGAGGCGGCGGGGGCGAGCAGTACTTC
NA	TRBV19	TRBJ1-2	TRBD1	CASSRTGATGYTF	TGTGCCAGTAGCAGAACAGGGGCTACTGGCTACACCTTC
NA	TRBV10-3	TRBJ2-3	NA	CAGGPNTDTQYF	TGTGCCGGGGGGCCTAACACAGATACGCAGTATTTT
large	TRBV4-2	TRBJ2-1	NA	CASSPTEDYTYNEQFF	TGTGCCAGCAGCCCCACGGAGGACTATACCTACAATGAGCAGTTCTTC
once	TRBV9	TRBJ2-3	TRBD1	CASSPRTGSLTDTQYF	TGTGCCAGCAGCCCCCGGACAGGGAGTTTGACAGATACGCAGTATTTT
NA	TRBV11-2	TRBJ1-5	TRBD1	CASSLDRTGDQPQHF	TGTGCCAGCAGCTTAGACAGGACAGGGGACCAGCCCCAGCATTTT
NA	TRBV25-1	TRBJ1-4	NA	CASSITPGELFF	TGTGCCAGCAGTATTACTCCCGGAGAACTGTTTTTT
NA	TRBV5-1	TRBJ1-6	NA	CASSLGQGNNSPLHF	TGCGCCAGCAGCTTGGGCCAGGGGAATAATTCACCCCTCCACTTT
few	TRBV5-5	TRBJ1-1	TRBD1	CASSTGTVNTEAFF	TGTGCCAGCAGCACAGGGACAGTGAACACTGAAGCTTTCTTT
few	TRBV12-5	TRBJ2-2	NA	CASGLFLTGSTGELFF	TGTGCTAGTGGTTTGTTCCTGACAGGAAGCACCGGGGAGCTGTTTTTT
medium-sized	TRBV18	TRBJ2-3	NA	CASSPGIADTQYF	TGTGCCAGCTCACCAGGGATCGCAGATACGCAGTATTTT
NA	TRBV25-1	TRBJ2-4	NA	CASSEFGGGSAKNIQYF	TGTGCCAGCAGTGAATTTGGGGGAGGTTCGGCCAAAAACATTCAGTACTTC
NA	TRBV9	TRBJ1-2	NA	CASSVGGDYGYTF	TGTGCCAGCAGCGTAGGGGGGGACTATGGCTACACCTTC
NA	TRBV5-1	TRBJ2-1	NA	CASSSGLGVSQFF	TGCGCCAGCAGCTCTGGACTTGGCGTTTCCCAGTTCTTC
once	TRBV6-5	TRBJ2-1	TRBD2	CASSSPLAGNEQFF	TGTGCCAGCAGTTCCCCTCTAGCGGGAAATGAGCAGTTCTTC
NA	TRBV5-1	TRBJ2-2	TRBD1	CASSPDRGFTGELFF	TGCGCCAGCAGTCCGGACAGGGGGTTCACCGGGGAGCTGTTTTTT
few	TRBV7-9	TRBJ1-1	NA	CASSPRRGNQAFF	TGTGCCAGCAGCCCCCGGCGTGGGAATCAAGCTTTCTTT
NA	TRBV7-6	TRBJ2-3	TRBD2	CASSLRASGSSTDTQYF	TGTGCCAGCAGCTTAAGGGCTAGCGGGAGTAGCACAGATACGCAGTATTTT
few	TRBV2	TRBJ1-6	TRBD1	CASSEPPTGGGSPLHF	TGTGCCAGCAGTGAGCCGCCGACAGGGGGCGGTTCACCCCTCCACTTT
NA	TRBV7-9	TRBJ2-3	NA	CASSLESFAGLRTDTQYF	TGTGCCAGCAGCTTAGAGAGCTTCGCAGGGTTAAGGACAGATACGCAGTATTTT
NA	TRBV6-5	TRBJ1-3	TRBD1	CATRDTGGPGNTIYF	TGTGCCACCAGAGACACAGGGGGACCTGGAAACACCATATATTTT
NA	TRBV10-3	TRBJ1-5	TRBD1	CASEMDRVLRNQPQHF	TGTGCCAGCGAGATGGACAGGGTATTAAGAAATCAGCCCCAGCATTTT
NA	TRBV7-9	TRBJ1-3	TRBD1	CASSFGTANGNTIYF	TGTGCCAGCAGCTTCGGGACAGCGAATGGAAACACCATATATTTT
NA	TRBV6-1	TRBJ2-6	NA	CASSEADSTSGANVLTF	TGTGCCAGCAGTGAGGCGGACAGCACCTCTGGGGCCAACGTCCTGACTTTC
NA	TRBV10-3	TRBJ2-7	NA	CAISDTSSYEQYF	TGTGCCATCAGTGATACCAGCTCCTACGAGCAGTACTTC
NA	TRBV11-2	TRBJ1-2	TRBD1	CASSLNGDRALYGYTF	TGTGCCAGCAGCTTAAACGGGGACAGGGCCCTCTATGGCTACACCTTC
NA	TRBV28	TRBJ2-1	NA	CASSRGGNYNEQFF	TGTGCCAGCAGTCGTGGCGGAAACTACAATGAGCAGTTCTTC
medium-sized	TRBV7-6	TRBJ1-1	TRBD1	CASSSGQGMNTEAFF	TGTGCCAGCAGCTCCGGACAGGGTATGAACACTGAAGCTTTCTTT
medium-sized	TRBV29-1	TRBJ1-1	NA	CSGMRFEGTEAFF	TGCAGCGGGATGAGGTTCGAGGGGACTGAAGCTTTCTTT
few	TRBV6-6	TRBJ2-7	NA	CASSPEVGVLYEQYF	TGTGCCAGCAGCCCAGAAGTTGGGGTACTTTACGAGCAGTACTTC
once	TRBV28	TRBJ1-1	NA	CASSFIQGSSSEAFF	TGTGCCAGCAGTTTCATACAGGGTTCTAGCTCTGAAGCTTTCTTT
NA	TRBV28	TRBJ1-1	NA	CASSGSVPPEAFF	TGTGCCAGCAGTGGATCGGTTCCCCCTGAAGCTTTCTTT
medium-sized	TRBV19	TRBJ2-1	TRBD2	CASSTTSGSYNEQFF	TGTGCCAGTAGTACAACTAGCGGGAGCTACAATGAGCAGTTCTTC
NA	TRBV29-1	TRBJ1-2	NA	CSVEEGAVEGYTF	TGCAGCGTTGAAGAGGGGGCGGTTGAAGGCTACACCTTC
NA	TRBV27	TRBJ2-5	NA	CASRPAGAGSETQYF	TGTGCCAGCAGGCCTGCCGGGGCAGGCTCGGAGACCCAGTACTTC
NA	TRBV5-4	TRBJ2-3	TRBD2	CASSLGGLPSTDTQYF	TGTGCCAGCAGCTTGGGGGGACTACCTAGCACAGATACGCAGTATTTT
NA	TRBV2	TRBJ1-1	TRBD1	CASSGTTGTGIEAFF	TGTGCCAGCAGTGGAACTACCGGGACAGGGATTGAAGCTTTCTTT
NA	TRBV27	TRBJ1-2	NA	CASSLGGSNYGYTF	TGTGCCAGCAGTTTAGGAGGGTCGAACTATGGCTACACCTTC
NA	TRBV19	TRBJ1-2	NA	CASSIVRQNYGYTF	TGTGCCAGTAGTATAGTAAGACAGAACTATGGCTACACCTTC
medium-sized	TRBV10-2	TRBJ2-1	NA	CASSGETQSYNEQFF	TGCGCCAGCAGTGGAGAGACACAATCCTACAATGAGCAGTTCTTC
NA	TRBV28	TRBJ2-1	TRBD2	CASSPTRLAGANEQFF	TGTGCCAGCTCCCCCACAAGGCTAGCGGGTGCCAATGAGCAGTTCTTC